Each of the 27 T cell receptor beta chains below was sequenced from the same sample in a study of T cell responses to AZD1222 COVID-19 vaccine. Generated by immunoSEQ multiplex PCR, the TCRdb table keeps only in-frame clones and is missing some. The data hold 130,000 or so clones, with 94% observed a single time. Material: peripheral blood, obtained on day 0 of AZD1222 vaccination. The receptors originated from an adult in good health.

In the case of this clone: Other DNA sequences of this sample code for an identical CDR3. The chain links TRBV18 to TRBJ2-1, with 13 nucleotides matching TRBD2. CDR1 and CDR2 (germline): KGHSH, LQKENI. This CDR3 has 15 amino acids. The V and J ends lost 3 bases and 7 bases, in that order; junction bases with no gene match: 3. The CDR3 protein is CASSPPGLAGNEQFF. The CDR3 region has the DNA TGTGCCAGCTCACCTCCGGGACTAGCGGGAAATGAGCAGTTCTTC.

CDR3: CASTPGTALEAFF. In DNA, the CDR3 is TGTGCCAGCACCCCCGGCACGGCACTTGAAGCTTTCTTT. The chain has TRBV6-5 and TRBJ1-1; D is uncertain. With 7 bases removed from V and 7 bases from J, the gap between germline ends came to 16 bases. The CDR3 is 13 residues long. The germline V gene has CDR1 MNHEY and CDR2 SVGAGI.

The rearrangement joins TRBV2 to TRBJ1-1; D gene uncertain. The V gene lost 2 bases and the J gene lost 0 bases, with 7 bases spanning the gap. There are 14 residues in the CDR3. Germline values: CDR1 SNHLY, CDR2 FYNNEI. The CDR3 nucleotides read TGTGCCAGCAGTGAAATCCAGGTGAACACTGAAGCTTTCTTT. Its translation is CASSEIQVNTEAFF.

CDR3 protein: CASSLGGADNYGYTF. CDR3 in DNA: TGCGCCAGCAGCTTGGGTGGGGCGGATAACTATGGCTACACCTTC. The V and J genes are TRBV5-1 and TRBJ1-2; tentatively, D is TRBD1 (5 bases). Trimming stripped 0 bases from V and 1 base from J, with 10 bases between. This CDR3 comprises 15 residues. The germline V gene encodes CDR1 SGHRS and CDR2 YFSETQ.

V gene TRBV6-1 combines with J gene TRBJ1-2; 8 bases fit TRBD1. The CDR3 runs 15 residues. Germline V lookup: CDR1 MNHNS, CDR2 SASEGT. J was trimmed by 4 bases and V by 1 base; bases with no gene match: 5. In DNA form, the CDR3 reads TGTGCCAGCAGTGAAGGGACAGGGAGAGGCTATGGCTACACCTTC. Its protein is CASSEGTGRGYGYTF.

In this sample, this clone turned up a few times. The chain joins TRBV14 to TRBJ2-7, with 9 bases aligning to TRBD1. This CDR3 is built from 15 residues. The trim removed 3 bases at V and 2 bases at J, leaving 5 bases unmatched. Germline values: CDR1 SGHDN, CDR2 FVKESK. Written as DNA, the CDR3 is TGTGCCAGCAGCCAGACGGACAGGGGAGCCTACGAGCAGTACTTC. Translation gives CASSQTDRGAYEQYF.

This clone appeared a single time. This chain uses TRBV24-1 with TRBJ2-1; tentatively, D is TRBD2 (6 bases). Trimming took off 5 bases at V and 7 bases at J, with 20 bases between the two ends. CDR1 and CDR2 (germline): KGHDR, SFDVKD. The CDR3 loop spans 16 amino acids. The CDR3 region has the DNA TGTGCCACCAGTGCCGAGGGGCTAGCGAATCGAAATGAGCAGTTCTTC. Translation: CATSAEGLANRNEQFF.

This chain links TRBV9 with TRBJ2-1, with D possibly TRBD2 on 6 matching bases. Between the trimmed V and J ends, which lost 3 bases and 7 bases, there was a span of 17 bases. There are 15 residues in the CDR3. Germline CDR1 and CDR2: SGDLS and YYNGEE. The CDR3 coding sequence is TGTGCCAGCAGCGCCCAAGCGGGCACCCTAAATGAGCAGTTCTTC. It yields the protein CASSAQAGTLNEQFF.

The chain joins TRBV4-1 to TRBJ2-7; TRBD1 or TRBD2 may be the D gene (5 bases each). Germline CDR1 reads MGHRA; CDR2 reads YSYEKL. This CDR3 is 15 amino acids long. The germline V and J ends were trimmed by 4 bases and 1 base, with 14 bases remaining between them. CDR3 sequence: CASSPARGDSYEQYF. The CDR3 DNA follows: TGCGCCAGCAGCCCGGCGAGGGGAGATTCCTACGAGCAGTACTTC.

The chain recombines TRBV7-9 with TRBJ1-1; D unresolved. The CDR3 has 12 residues. V was pared by 4 bases and J by 7 bases, with 10 bases between. Germline-derived CDR1 and CDR2 are SEHNR and FQNEAQ (reference sequence). The CDR3 region is CASSSVTREAFF. The CDR3 DNA reads TGTGCCAGCAGCTCAGTCACTCGTGAAGCTTTCTTT.

This chain joins TRBV4-1 and TRBJ1-5; D gene ambiguous. CDR1 is MGHRA and CDR2 is YSYEKL in the germline V gene. The CDR3 runs to 15 residues. V lost 0 bases, J lost 4 bases, and 10 bases lay in between. The DNA of the CDR3 is TGCGCCAGCAGCCAAGATCCGGACGGGAATCAGCCCCAGCATTTT. It yields the protein CASSQDPDGNQPQHF.

The chain recombines TRBV6-5 with TRBJ2-3; D is undetermined. Germline V gene sequence: CDR1 MNHEY, CDR2 SVGAGI. The length of the CDR3 is 12 residues. V lost 5 bases and J 6 bases, leaving 9 bases between the germline ends. The CDR3 is CASSRQPDTQYF. The CDR3 nucleotides are TGTGCCAGCAGTCGTCAGCCGGATACGCAGTATTTT.

V and J are TRBV19 and TRBJ1-3; D gene unclear. This CDR3 contains 13 residues. V was trimmed by 6 bases and J by 2 bases, leaving 8 bases between them. The germline CDR1 and CDR2 sequences are LNHDA and SQIVND (reference sequence). CDR3 residues: CASRTSPGNTIYF. DNA for the CDR3: TGTGCCAGTAGAACTTCCCCTGGAAACACCATATATTTT.

The V call is TRBV12-3 or TRBV12-4, the J call TRBJ2-1; no clear D gene. Deletions cut 5 bases from V and 6 bases from J, with 2 bases between. The CDR3 is 10 residues long. The CDR3 spells CASSTNEQFF. In nucleotides, the CDR3 is TGTGCCAGCAGTACCAATGAGCAGTTCTTC.

V and J are TRBV7-2 and TRBJ2-7; 7 nucleotides align to TRBD2. The V segment lost 0 bases and the J segment 4 bases; nucleotides outside the gene matches: 6. This CDR3 spans 15 amino acids. Per germline, CDR1 SGHTA and CDR2 FQGNSA. CDR3 sequence (DNA): TGTGCCAGCAGCTTAGCGATTAGCGGGCAATACGAGCAGTACTTC. Amino acids: CASSLAISGQYEQYF.

With regard to this clone: The same CDR3 arises from other DNA sequences in this sample as well. V gene TRBV10-1 combines with J gene TRBJ1-1, with TRBD1 matching over 11 bases. The germline gives CDR1 WNHNN, CDR2 SYGVQD (reference sequence). The CDR3 runs to 15 residues. The V segment lost 4 bases and the J segment 2 bases; nucleotides outside the gene matches: 3. The CDR3 is CASSAGTGGNTEAFF. For the CDR3, the DNA is TGCGCCAGCAGTGCCGGGACAGGGGGAAACACTGAAGCTTTCTTT.

The chain is built from TRBV4-3 and TRBJ1-1; TRBD1 might be the D (5 bases). The V gene lost 0 bases and the J gene lost 4 bases, with 12 bases spanning the gap. The CDR3 has 15 amino acids. The germline CDR1 and CDR2 sequences are LGHNA and YSLEER. The CDR3 protein is CASSQDGGELTEAFF. CDR3 nucleotide sequence: TGCGCCAGCAGCCAAGATGGGGGGGAGCTCACTGAAGCTTTCTTT.

CDR3 nucleotides: TGTGCCAGTAGTAAGGCAGGGACCCACTCTGGGGCCAACGTCCTGACTTTC. It codes for CASSKAGTHSGANVLTF. The chain is built from TRBV19 and TRBJ2-6, with D tentatively TRBD1 or TRBD2 (5 bases each). Germline values: CDR1 LNHDA, CDR2 SQIVND (reference sequence). The CDR3 is 17 amino acids. The germline V and J ends were trimmed by 4 bases and 0 bases, with 13 bases remaining between them.

The J gene is TRBJ1-2, the V gene TRBV24-1; TRBD1 agrees at 9 bases. Losses at the gene ends were 2 bases for V and 8 bases for J; bases not matched to a gene: 11. The CDR3 is 16 residues long. Germline loops: CDR1 KGHDR, CDR2 SFDVKD. CDR3 sequence: CATSDSATQGAQGYTF. The CDR3 nucleotides are TGTGCCACCAGTGATTCTGCGACACAGGGGGCTCAGGGCTACACCTTC.

The chain has TRBV21-1 and TRBJ2-3; the table's D call of TRBD2 was not tested on the DNA. TRBV21-1 is described as a pseudogene. The length of the CDR3 is 18 residues. CDR3 sequence (DNA): TGTGCCAGCAGCAAAGGAAGGAGCGGGGCCAATAGCACAGATACGCAGTATTTT. It codes for CASSKGRSGANSTDTQYF.

The chain couples TRBV19 to TRBJ2-1, with 7 bases that match TRBD2. The CDR3 covers 15 residues. Germline V gene lookup returns CDR1 LNHDA and CDR2 SQIVND (reference sequence). The J segment lost 6 bases and the V segment lost 5 bases, leaving 10 bases of the junction unmatched. CDR3 protein: CASSPSAGVPNEQFF. CDR3 bases: TGTGCCAGTAGTCCTTCGGCGGGGGTACCCAATGAGCAGTTCTTC.

CDR3 protein: CASSVWGSNQPQHF. The CDR3 region has the DNA TGTGCCAGCAGTGTTTGGGGAAGCAATCAGCCCCAGCATTTT. The chain couples TRBV2 to TRBJ1-5; D unclear. The CDR3 runs 14 residues. Germline CDR1 reads SNHLY; CDR2 reads FYNNEI. The V and J ends lost 4 bases and 1 base respectively, with 8 bases between them.

The CDR3: CASSQDLTSGRYEQYF. DNA for the CDR3: TGCGCCAGCAGCCAAGACCTTACTAGCGGGAGATACGAGCAGTACTTC. This rearrangement joins TRBV4-3 to TRBJ2-7; 11 bases match TRBD2. With V trimmed by 0 bases and J by 4 bases, 5 bases remained unmatched. The germline V gene has CDR1 LGHNA and CDR2 YSLEER. The CDR3 is made up of 16 amino acids.

The chain recombines TRBV9 with TRBJ1-1; D gene ambiguous. Germline loops: CDR1 SGDLS, CDR2 YYNGEE. The CDR3 has 13 amino acids. Trimming removed 4 bases from V and 1 base from J, with 8 bases in between. The CDR3 protein is CASSPHQNTEAFF. The CDR3 DNA is TGTGCCAGCAGCCCCCATCAGAACACTGAAGCTTTCTTT. The full variable domain, completed using reference TRBV9 and TRBJ1-1, is DSGVTQTPKHLITATGQRVTLRCSPRSGDLSVYWYQQSLDQGLQFLIQYYNGEERAKGNILERFSAQQFPDLHSELNLSSLELGDSALYFCASSPHQNTEAFFGQGTRLTVV.

The chain uses TRBV19 and TRBJ2-1; D remains unclear. This CDR3 spans 14 amino acids. The germline V gene has CDR1 LNHDA and CDR2 SQIVND (reference sequence). The V gene lost 3 bases and the J gene lost 1 base, with 7 bases spanning the gap. CDR3 DNA sequence: TGTGCCAGTAGTATTGAAGGTTCCTACAATGAGCAGTTCTTC. Encoded protein: CASSIEGSYNEQFF. Variable domain in full (rest from reference TRBV19 and TRBJ2-1): DGGITQSPKYLFRKEGQNVTLSCEQNLNHDAMYWYRQDPGQGLRLIYYSQIVNDFQKGDIAEGYSVSREKKESFPLTVTSAQKNPTAFYLCASSIEGSYNEQFFGPGTRLTVL.

V is TRBV27 and J is TRBJ2-1; D is possibly TRBD2 (5 bases). This CDR3 is built from 17 residues. The germline CDR1 and CDR2 sequences are MNHEY and SMNVEV (reference sequence). V was clipped by 4 bases and J by 3 bases, with 19 bases between them. As DNA, the CDR3 is TGTGCCAGCAGTTCGGGGTTGCTTTCCGGCTTCTACAATGAGCAGTTCTTC. Its translation is CASSSGLLSGFYNEQFF.

The J gene is TRBJ2-1, the V gene TRBV7-9; 9 bases line up with TRBD2. The CDR3 is made up of 18 amino acids. CDR1 SEHNR and CDR2 FQNEAQ come from the germline V gene (reference sequence). The V segment lost 2 bases and the J segment 7 bases; nucleotides outside the gene matches: 15. The CDR3 reads CASSLPPRLAGIRNEQFF. The CDR3 DNA reads TGTGCCAGCAGCTTACCCCCCCGGCTAGCGGGAATCAGAAATGAGCAGTTCTTC.